The sequence of this TCR beta chain was determined in a study of cytomegalovirus exposure and HLA in healthy donors. Concerning this clone: The antigen remains undetermined.

The study, taken as a whole, reports: About 150 TCR beta chains were listed as cytomegalovirus-associated. 15,000 to 20,000 TCR beta sequences were associated with HLA alleles at 0.05 false discovery rate in a later analysis.

PCR used 60 Vbeta primers and 13 Jbeta primers. Here immunoSEQ multiplex PCR was the method, and the copy in TCRdb shows in-frame clones only, minus some. In the table there are nearly 200,000 clones, approximately 80% of which are singletons. Germline loops: CDR1 SGHTA, CDR2 FQGNSA. Trimming pared 1 base from V and 6 bases from J, leaving 11 bases between. The CDR3 loop spans 14 amino acids. The sequenced material came from PBMCs. The chain is built from TRBV7-2 and TRBJ2-3; D is possibly TRBD2 (5 bases). This clonotype was sampled from a boy between 2 and 10 years old in good health and CMV-seronegative. CDR3 in DNA: TGTGCCAGCAGCTTAGTGCGGGCTGGCGATACGCAGTATTTT. Translating gives CASSLVRAGDTQYF. The variable domain in full, completed from reference TRBV7-2 and TRBJ2-3, reads GAGVSQSPSNKVTEKGKDVELRCDPISGHTALYWYRQSLGQGLEFLIYFQGNSAPDKSGLPSDRFSAERTGGSVSTLTIQRTQQEDSAVYLCASSLVRAGDTQYFGPGTRLTVL.